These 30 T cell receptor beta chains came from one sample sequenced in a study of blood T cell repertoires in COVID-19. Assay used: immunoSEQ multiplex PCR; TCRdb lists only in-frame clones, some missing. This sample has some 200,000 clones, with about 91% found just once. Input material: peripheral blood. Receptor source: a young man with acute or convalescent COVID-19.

The CDR3 loop is CAWSRQGPPLHF. In nucleotides, the CDR3 is TGTGCCTGGAGCAGACAGGGGCCACCCCTCCACTTT. The rearrangement uses TRBV30 and TRBJ1-6; 8 bases are shared with TRBD1. The CDR3 covers 12 residues. Germline lookup yields CDR1 GTSNPN and CDR2 SVGIG (reference sequence). Trimming removed 3 bases from V and 11 bases from J; junction bases left unmatched: 3.

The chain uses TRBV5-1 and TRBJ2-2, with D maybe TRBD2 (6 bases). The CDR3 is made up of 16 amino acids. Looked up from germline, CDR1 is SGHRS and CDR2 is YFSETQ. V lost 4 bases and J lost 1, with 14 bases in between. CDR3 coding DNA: TGCGCCAGCAGCATTATAAGCGGGTTGAACACCGGGGAGCTGTTTTTT. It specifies CASSIISGLNTGELFF.

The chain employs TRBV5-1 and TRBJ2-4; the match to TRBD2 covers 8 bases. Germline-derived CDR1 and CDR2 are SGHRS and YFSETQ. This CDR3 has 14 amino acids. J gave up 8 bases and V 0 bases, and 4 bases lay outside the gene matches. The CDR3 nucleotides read TGCGCCAGCAGCTTGGCGGGGACTAGTGACATTCAGTACTTC. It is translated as CASSLAGTSDIQYF.

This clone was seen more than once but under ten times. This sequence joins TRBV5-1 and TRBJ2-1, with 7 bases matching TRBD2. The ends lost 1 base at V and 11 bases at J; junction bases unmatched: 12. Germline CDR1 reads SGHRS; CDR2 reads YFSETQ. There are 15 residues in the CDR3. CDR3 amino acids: CASSLLGTGGWKQFF. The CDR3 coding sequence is TGCGCCAGCAGCTTGCTTGGCACGGGGGGTTGGAAGCAGTTCTTC.

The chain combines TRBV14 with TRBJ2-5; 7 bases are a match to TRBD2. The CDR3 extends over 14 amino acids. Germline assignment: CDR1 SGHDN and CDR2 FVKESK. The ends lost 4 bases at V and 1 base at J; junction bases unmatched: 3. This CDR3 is CASSRGRVQETQYF. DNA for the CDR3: TGTGCCAGCAGCCGTGGGAGGGTCCAAGAGACCCAGTACTTC. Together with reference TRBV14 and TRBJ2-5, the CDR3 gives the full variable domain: EAGVTQFPSHSVIEKGQTVTLRCDPISGHDNLYWYRRVMGKEIKFLLHFVKESKQDESGMPNNRFLAERTGGTYSTLKVQPAELEDSGVYFCASSRGRVQETQYFGPGTRLLVL.

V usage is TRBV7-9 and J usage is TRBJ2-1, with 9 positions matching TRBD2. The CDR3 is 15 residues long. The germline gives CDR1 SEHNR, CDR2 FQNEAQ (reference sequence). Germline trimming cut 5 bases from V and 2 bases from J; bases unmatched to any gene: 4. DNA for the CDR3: TGTGCCAGCAGCCCCGGACTAGCGACCTACAATGAGCAGTTCTTC. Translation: CASSPGLATYNEQFF.

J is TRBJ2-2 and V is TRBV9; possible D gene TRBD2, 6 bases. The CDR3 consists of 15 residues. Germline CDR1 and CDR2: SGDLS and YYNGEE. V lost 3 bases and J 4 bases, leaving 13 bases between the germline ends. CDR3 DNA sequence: TGTGCCAGCAGCGCTGGCGGGGTCGGCACCGGGGAGCTGTTTTTT. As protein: CASSAGGVGTGELFF. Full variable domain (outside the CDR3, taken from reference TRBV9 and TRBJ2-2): DSGVTQTPKHLITATGQRVTLRCSPRSGDLSVYWYQQSLDQGLQFLIQYYNGEERAKGNILERFSAQQFPDLHSELNLSSLELGDSALYFCASSAGGVGTGELFFGEGSRLTVL.

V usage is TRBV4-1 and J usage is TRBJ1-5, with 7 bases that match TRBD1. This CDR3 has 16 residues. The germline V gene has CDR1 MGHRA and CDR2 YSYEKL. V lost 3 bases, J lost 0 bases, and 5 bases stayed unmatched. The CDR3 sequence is CASSHVQGSSNQPQHF. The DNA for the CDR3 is TGCGCCAGCAGCCACGTACAGGGGAGTAGCAATCAGCCCCAGCATTTT.

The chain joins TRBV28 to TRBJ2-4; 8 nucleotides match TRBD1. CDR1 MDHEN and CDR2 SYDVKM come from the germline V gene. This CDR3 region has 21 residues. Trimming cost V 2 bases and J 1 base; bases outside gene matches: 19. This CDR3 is CASSLNFPSGGSREAKNIQYF. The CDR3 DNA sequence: TGTGCCAGCAGTTTAAATTTCCCCTCAGGGGGCTCCCGGGAGGCCAAAAACATTCAGTACTTC.

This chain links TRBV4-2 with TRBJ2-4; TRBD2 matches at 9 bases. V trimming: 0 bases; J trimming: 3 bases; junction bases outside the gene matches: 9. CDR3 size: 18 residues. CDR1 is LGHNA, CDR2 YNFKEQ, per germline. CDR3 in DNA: TGTGCCAGCAGCCAAGATGTACAGCGGGGGGCTGGCAAAAACATTCAGTACTTC. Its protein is CASSQDVQRGAGKNIQYF.

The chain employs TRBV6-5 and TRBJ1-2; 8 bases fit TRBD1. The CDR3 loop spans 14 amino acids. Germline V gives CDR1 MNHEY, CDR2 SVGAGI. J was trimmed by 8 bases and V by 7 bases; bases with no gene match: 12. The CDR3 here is CASKMGQAQGGYTF. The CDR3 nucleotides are TGTGCCAGCAAGATGGGACAGGCTCAGGGCGGCTACACCTTC.

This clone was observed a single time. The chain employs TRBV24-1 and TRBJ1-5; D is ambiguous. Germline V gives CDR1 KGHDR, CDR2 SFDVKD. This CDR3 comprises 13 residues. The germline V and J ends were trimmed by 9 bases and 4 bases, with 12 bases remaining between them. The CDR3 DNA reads TGTGCCACCCAGGAATACAGAAATCAGCCCCAGCATTTT. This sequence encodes CATQEYRNQPQHF.

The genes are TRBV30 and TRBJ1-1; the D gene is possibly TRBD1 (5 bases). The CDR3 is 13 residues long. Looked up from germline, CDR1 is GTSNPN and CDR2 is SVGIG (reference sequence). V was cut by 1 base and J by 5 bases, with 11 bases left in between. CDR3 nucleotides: TGTGCCTGGAGTGGACAGCTCGAGACTGAAGCTTTCTTT. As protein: CAWSGQLETEAFF.

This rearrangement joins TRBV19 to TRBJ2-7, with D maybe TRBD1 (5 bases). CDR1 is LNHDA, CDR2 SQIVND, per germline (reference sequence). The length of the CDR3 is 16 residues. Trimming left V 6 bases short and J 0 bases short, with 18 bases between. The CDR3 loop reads CASRKRGTPSSYEQYF. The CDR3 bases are TGTGCCAGTAGGAAAAGGGGAACTCCCAGCTCCTACGAGCAGTACTTC.

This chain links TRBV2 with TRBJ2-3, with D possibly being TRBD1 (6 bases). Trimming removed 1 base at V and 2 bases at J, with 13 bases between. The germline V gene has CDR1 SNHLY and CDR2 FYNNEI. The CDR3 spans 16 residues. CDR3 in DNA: TGTGCCAGCAGTGAAGTTACAGGGCACCCCACAGATACGCAGTATTTT. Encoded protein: CASSEVTGHPTDTQYF.

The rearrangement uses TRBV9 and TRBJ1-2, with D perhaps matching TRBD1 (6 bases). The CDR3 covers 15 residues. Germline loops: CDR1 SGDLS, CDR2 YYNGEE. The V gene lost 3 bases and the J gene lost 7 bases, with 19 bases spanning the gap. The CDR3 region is CASSERPGQSGGYTF. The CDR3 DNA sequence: TGTGCCAGCAGCGAAAGACCCGGACAGAGTGGTGGCTACACCTTC.

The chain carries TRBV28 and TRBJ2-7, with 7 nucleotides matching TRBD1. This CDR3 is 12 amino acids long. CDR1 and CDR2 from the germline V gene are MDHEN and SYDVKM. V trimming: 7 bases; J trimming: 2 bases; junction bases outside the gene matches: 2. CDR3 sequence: CASTDRAYEQYF. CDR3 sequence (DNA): TGTGCCAGCACCGACAGGGCCTACGAGCAGTACTTC.

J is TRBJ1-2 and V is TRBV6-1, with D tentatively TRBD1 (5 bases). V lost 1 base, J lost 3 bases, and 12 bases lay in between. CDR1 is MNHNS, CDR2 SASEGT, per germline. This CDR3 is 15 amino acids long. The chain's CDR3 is CASSEGVGAYYGYTF. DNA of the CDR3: TGTGCCAGCAGTGAAGGGGTAGGGGCATACTATGGCTACACCTTC.

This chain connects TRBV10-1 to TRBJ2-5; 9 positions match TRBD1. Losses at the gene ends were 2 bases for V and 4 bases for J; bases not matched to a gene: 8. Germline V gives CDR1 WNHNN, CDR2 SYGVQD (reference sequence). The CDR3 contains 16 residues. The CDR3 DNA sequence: TGCGCCAGCAGTGAGATAAACAGGGGGCCCCGAGAGACCCAGTACTTC. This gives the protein CASSEINRGPRETQYF.

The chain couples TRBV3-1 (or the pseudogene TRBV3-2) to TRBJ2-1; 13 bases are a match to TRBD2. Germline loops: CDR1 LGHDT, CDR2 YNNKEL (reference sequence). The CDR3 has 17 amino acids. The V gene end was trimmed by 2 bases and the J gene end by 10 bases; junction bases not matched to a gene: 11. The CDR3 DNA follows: TGTGCCAGCAGCCAATGGGTAACTAGCGGGAGGGCCATGGAGCAGTTCTTC. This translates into CASSQWVTSGRAMEQFF.

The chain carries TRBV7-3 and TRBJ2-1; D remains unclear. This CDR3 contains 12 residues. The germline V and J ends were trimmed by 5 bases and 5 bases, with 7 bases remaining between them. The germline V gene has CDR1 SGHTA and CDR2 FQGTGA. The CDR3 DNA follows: TGTGCCAGCAGCCCTTCTAACAATGAGCAGTTCTTC. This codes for CASSPSNNEQFF.

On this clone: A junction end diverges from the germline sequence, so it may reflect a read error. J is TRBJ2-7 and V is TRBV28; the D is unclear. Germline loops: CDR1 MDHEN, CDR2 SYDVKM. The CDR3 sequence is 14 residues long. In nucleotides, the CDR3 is TGTGCCAGCAGTTATAAGACTCACTCCTTCGAGCAGTACTTC. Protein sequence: CASSYKTHSFEQYF. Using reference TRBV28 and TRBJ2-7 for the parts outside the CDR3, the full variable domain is DVKVTQSSRYLVKRTGEKVFLECVQDMDHENMFWYRQDPGLGLRLIYFSYDVKMKEKGDIPEGYSVSREKKERFSLILESASTNQTSMYLCASSYKTHSFEQYFGPGTRLTVT.

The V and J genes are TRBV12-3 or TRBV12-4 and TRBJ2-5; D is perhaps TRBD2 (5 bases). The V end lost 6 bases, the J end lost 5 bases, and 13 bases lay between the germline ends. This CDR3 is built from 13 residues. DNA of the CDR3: TGTGCCAGCAGCCAACTAGGAGCTGAGACCCAGTACTTC. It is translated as CASSQLGAETQYF.

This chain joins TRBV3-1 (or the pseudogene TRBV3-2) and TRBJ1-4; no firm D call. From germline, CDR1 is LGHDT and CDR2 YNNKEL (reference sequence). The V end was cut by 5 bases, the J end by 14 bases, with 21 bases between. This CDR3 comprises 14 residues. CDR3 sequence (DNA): TGTGCCAGCAGCTACAGCGGGGTGGGCCGCGGGCTGTTTTTT. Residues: CASSYSGVGRGLFF.

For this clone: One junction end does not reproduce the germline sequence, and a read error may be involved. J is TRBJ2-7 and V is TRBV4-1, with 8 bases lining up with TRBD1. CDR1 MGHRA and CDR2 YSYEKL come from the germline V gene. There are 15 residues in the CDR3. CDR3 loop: CVSSRPGTGKLEQYF. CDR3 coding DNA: TGCGTCAGCAGCCGCCCCGGGACAGGAAAACTTGAGCAGTACTTC.

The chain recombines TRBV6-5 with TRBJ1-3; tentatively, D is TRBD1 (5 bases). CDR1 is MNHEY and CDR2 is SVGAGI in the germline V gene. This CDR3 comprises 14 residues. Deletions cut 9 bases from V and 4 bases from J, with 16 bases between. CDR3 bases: TGTGCCAGGAGGAGGGGCAGGAGGGGAAACACCATATATTTT. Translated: CARRRGRRGNTIYF.

CDR3 in DNA: TGCGCCAGCAGCCGAACACAGGGGGCGGTAAACACTGAAGCTTTCTTT. Translated, it gives CASSRTQGAVNTEAFF. The genes are TRBV5-1 and TRBJ1-1; TRBD1 matches at 9 bases. CDR3 length: 16 amino acids. Germline CDR1 SGHRS, CDR2 YFSETQ. Trimming took 4 bases from V and 2 from J; bases not matched to a gene: 9.

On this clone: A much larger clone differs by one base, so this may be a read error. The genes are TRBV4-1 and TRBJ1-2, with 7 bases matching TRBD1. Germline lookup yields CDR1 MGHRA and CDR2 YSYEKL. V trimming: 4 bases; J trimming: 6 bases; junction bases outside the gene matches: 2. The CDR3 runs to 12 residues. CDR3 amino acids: CASSRQGNGYTF. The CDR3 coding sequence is TGCGCCAGCAGCCGACAGGGAAATGGCTACACCTTC.

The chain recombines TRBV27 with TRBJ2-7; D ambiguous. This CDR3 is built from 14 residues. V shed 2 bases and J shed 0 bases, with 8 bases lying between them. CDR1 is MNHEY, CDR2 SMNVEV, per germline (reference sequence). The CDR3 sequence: CASSLGVNSYEQYF. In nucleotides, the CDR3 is TGTGCCAGCAGTTTAGGAGTAAACTCCTACGAGCAGTACTTC.

CDR3 nucleotides: TGTGCCAGCACCCGGGTAAGCGCGGGGTTGTTTAACGAGCAGTACTTC. Protein: CASTRVSAGLFNEQYF. This chain connects TRBV7-9 to TRBJ2-7; D perhaps matches TRBD2 (6 bases). This CDR3 has 16 residues. The germline CDR1 and CDR2 sequences are SEHNR and FQNEAQ (reference sequence). Trimming pared 7 bases from V and 5 bases from J, leaving 24 bases between.